This T cell receptor beta chain came from a study of cytomegalovirus exposure and HLA in healthy donors (dated by TCRdb to between 2016 and 2019). Describing the broader study: An earlier analysis of 587 of the donors reported about 300 Gb of sequence data and around 110 million unique TCR beta sequences obtained from approximately 180 million T cells. In an earlier analysis of 500 to 650 of the donors, high-throughput TCR beta sequencing was used to judge whether each TCR beta V gene segment behaved as functional or pseudogenic. Genome-wide SNP genotypes for about 55% of the roughly 670 donors were used in a later genetic analysis, which treated that subset as a discovery cohort. The number of typed donors differed by locus: roughly 629-640 for A, B, C, DRB1 and DQB1; 522 for DQA1; 606 for DPA1; and about 450 for DPB1. The later analysis used no new phenotypic data to find candidate immune exposures, relying instead on TCR beta sequences and their occurrence across donors. Of the 300 to 400 genotyped donors, over 70% fell in the genetic ancestry cluster associated with self-reported Caucasian donors. All discovery cohort repertoires had been generated on a single sequencing platform. Across approximately 400 genotyped donors of the cohort, an average of roughly 250,000 unique TCR beta nucleotide sequences per donor were sequenced, and around 19% of those sequences were non-productive. To predict cytomegalovirus infection status, the study combined high-throughput TCR immunosequencing, statistical association of individual TCRs with disease status, and machine learning. The study profiled the T cell repertoires of 500 to 800 subjects by immunosequencing and related them to cytomegalovirus serostatus. HLA typing covered class I and class II loci at four-digit resolution. The aim of the study was to test whether cataloging public T cell receptors could identify signatures of past pathogen exposure. Besides the first cohort of roughly 640 subjects, a separate validation cohort made up of 120 or so different subjects was used. Several DR-DQ haplotypes were handled as single units for association and clustering because linkage in the cohort was strong. Donor age, sex, ethnicity and CMV serostatus were compiled together with the repertoire data. A later analysis re-examined previously published TCR beta repertoires from 600 to 700 donors and added high-resolution HLA genotyping to investigate patterns of TCR occurrence. An early release that covered approximately 600 HLA-typed donors contained 250 to 350 gigabases of sequencing data and about 93 million unique TCR sequences. Study-wide conclusions, independent of this receptor: The classifier was reported to diagnose cytomegalovirus status with high specificity and sensitivity in both the original and validation cohorts. A further reported finding was that TCR beta sequences accurately predicted the HLA-A and HLA-B alleles for most subjects in the first cohort. A cluster of highly shared sequence variants was judged likely to represent a technical artifact of the sequencing pipeline. According to a later analysis, most CMV-associated TCR beta chains appeared to be HLA-restricted, and the HLA associations seemed to be driven largely by CMV exposure. In a later genetic analysis, a missense DCLRE1C variant was associated with V-gene and J-gene trimming of TCR beta chains, and the association was replicated in an independent cohort. Three of the identified cytomegalovirus-associated TCR beta chains were confirmed in vitro to be specific for cytomegalovirus antigens. In a later analysis, over 15,000 TCR beta sequences were associated with specific HLA alleles at a false discovery rate of 0.05. In an earlier analysis of 587 of the donors, most TCR beta V segments appeared in productive rearrangements about 87% or about 30% of the time, broadly matching IMGT annotations. Several of the top co-occurrence clusters appeared to be linked to parvovirus B19, influenza, CMV and Epstein-Barr virus, according to a later analysis. Across donors, most TCR sequences were observed very rarely, whereas some public TCRs were present in many individuals. Immune exposure information for the cohort was limited to CMV serostatus. Over 15 rarely observed V segments, including chromosome 9 orphons, were excluded from the earlier analysis of about 610 of the donors because counts were too low. Sequencing depth was assumed to be roughly uniform across donors in the presence/absence analyses, though that assumption may not hold. The study listed 150 to 200 TCR beta chains as associated with cytomegalovirus. A later analysis found that HLA-associated TCR beta chains were more clonally expanded and had lower generation probabilities than equally common non-associated chains. Because HLA typing was unavailable for some donors at each locus, only the typed subset was used in association tests. Some IMGT-functional V segments, including TRBV6-2 and TRBV6-3, could not be distinguished by the 87-base-pair reads and were therefore excluded. Correlated functional status among segregating V segments might be attributable to linkage disequilibrium, but an unknown experimental factor could not be ruled out. When HLA alleles, especially DR and DQ, strongly co-occurred, TCR associations were difficult to assign to individual alleles. The authors suggested that the approach could potentially be extended to other disease states and immunological phenotypes. This cohort had only TCR beta chains sequenced, and the lack of alpha or paired-chain data limited which features could be detected. A later genetic analysis reported fewer N-insertions in productive TCRs among donors in an Asian-associated ancestry cluster than the roughly 670-donor mean. In a later analysis, the rate of TCR association differed among HLA loci, with DRB1 alleles having the most associated TCRs and HLA-C alleles having the fewest.

In total, just over 650 healthy bone marrow donors made up the cohort. At the time of sampling, every cohort member was nominally healthy, though immune exposures that went unrecorded were likely present. The donor was CMV seropositive and was included in the group of 250 to 350 seropositive cohort members. A peripheral blood sample was provided by each donor, and peripheral blood mononuclear cells were used for TCR beta sequencing. The Qiagen DNeasy Blood Extraction Kit was used to extract genomic DNA from the blood cell samples. The V and J ends are trimmed by 8 bases and 9 bases, leaving 11 bases between them. In the germline V gene, CDR1 corresponds to ENHRY and CDR2 to SYGVKD. The CDR3 has 11 amino acids, counting the end cysteine and phenylalanine. The entry retains the CDR3 DNA only, 33 bases that are in frame from base 1. Turning to this clone: The target of this receptor is not known. Nothing much larger sits one base from this clone, and base qualities are not available.

Library preparation used the immunoSEQ multiplex PCR assay. The multiplex PCR relied on a mix of 60 forward primers for TCR Vbeta segments and 13 reverse primers for TCR Jbeta segments. Amplification of the CDR3 region of rearranged TCR beta genes was performed with a multiplex PCR assay on genomic DNA. On the Illumina HiSeq System, the amplified TCR beta libraries were sequenced as 87-base-pair reads. For the original study's pipeline: A later analysis counted approximately 84 million unique TCR beta chains across the 700 or so repertoires, and 10 million to 12 million of these chains were shared by at least two donors. Raw reads were error-corrected and collapsed into unique sequences by a nearest-neighbor algorithm in which closely related sequences were merged to remove PCR and sequencing errors. CDR3 sequences were aligned to IMGT reference sequences to assign V, D and J gene segments. For a sequence to be retained, at least a six-nucleotide match to both a V gene segment and a J gene segment was required. A rearrangement was called productive if the CDR3 had no stop codons and remained in frame with V and J, and every other rearrangement was called non-productive. Following IMGT convention, CDR3 was defined as the stretch from the second conserved V-encoded cysteine to the conserved J-encoded phenylalanine. The earlier analysis of approximately 590 of the donors excluded any sequence lacking an unambiguous match to a single V gene segment. An earlier analysis of 500 to 600 of the donors classified V segments as functional when productive rearrangements were above 56.7% and as segregating when the standard deviation between donors was above 5%. A statistical classification framework was developed to diagnose cytomegalovirus status using the catalog of TCR beta chain sequences. In a later analysis, TCR nucleotide sequences were compared against IMGT/GENE-DB human TR gene sequences so that V and J genes could be assigned. A later analysis assigned CDR3 sequences and most-parsimonious VDJ recombination scenarios with the TCRdist pipeline. In a later analysis, each TCR beta chain was defined by its CDR3 amino acid sequence together with its V-gene family, and reads without a unique V-gene family were excluded. In a later analysis, nearly 600 highly shared, low-generation-probability nucleotide sequences were removed to address suspected cross-contamination and a sequencing artifact. A later analysis calculated a clonal expansion index for each public chain from normalized within-repertoire ranks of inferred template counts. In a later analysis, generation probabilities were computed using a VDJ recombination model fitted to out-of-frame rearrangements, and the results were checked against IGoR. In a later analysis, hypergeometric tests were used to score TCR-TCR, TCR-HLA and TCR-CMV co-occurrence, with a repertoire-size bias correction applied to TCR pairs. To estimate false discovery rates, a later analysis permuted the HLA or CMV assignments 20 times. A later analysis grouped co-occurring TCRs with DBSCAN, adding TCRdist sequence similarity when clustering within HLA-allele-positive subsets. Repertoires with fewer than 30,000 or more than 120,000 public chains were left out of co-occurrence clustering, as were a handful of repertoires with anomalous nucleotide sharing. Imported from immuneACCESS, the table was reduced by TCRdb to in-frame sequences with V and J called. These copies leave out some clones; in studies compared against another copy, an unresolved V gene accounts for under half, and the cause of the remainder is not known. That table supplies the V and J calls and clone size; D and trimming were determined from the DNA. The sample table lists 75,000 to 90,000 clones, about 9.4% of them with a count of one. The top ten clones comprise approximately 24% of the sample.

The rearrangement joined TRBV10-3 to TRBJ2-1, and perhaps TRBD1 as D gene, on 6 matching bases. The TCR was taken from a man in his sixties in good health and CMV-seropositive. Sequenced: PBMCs. Here the CDR3 is given as CAIGQRSEQFF. The DNA sequence is as follows: TGTGCCATCGGACAGAGGAGTGAGCAGTTCTTC.